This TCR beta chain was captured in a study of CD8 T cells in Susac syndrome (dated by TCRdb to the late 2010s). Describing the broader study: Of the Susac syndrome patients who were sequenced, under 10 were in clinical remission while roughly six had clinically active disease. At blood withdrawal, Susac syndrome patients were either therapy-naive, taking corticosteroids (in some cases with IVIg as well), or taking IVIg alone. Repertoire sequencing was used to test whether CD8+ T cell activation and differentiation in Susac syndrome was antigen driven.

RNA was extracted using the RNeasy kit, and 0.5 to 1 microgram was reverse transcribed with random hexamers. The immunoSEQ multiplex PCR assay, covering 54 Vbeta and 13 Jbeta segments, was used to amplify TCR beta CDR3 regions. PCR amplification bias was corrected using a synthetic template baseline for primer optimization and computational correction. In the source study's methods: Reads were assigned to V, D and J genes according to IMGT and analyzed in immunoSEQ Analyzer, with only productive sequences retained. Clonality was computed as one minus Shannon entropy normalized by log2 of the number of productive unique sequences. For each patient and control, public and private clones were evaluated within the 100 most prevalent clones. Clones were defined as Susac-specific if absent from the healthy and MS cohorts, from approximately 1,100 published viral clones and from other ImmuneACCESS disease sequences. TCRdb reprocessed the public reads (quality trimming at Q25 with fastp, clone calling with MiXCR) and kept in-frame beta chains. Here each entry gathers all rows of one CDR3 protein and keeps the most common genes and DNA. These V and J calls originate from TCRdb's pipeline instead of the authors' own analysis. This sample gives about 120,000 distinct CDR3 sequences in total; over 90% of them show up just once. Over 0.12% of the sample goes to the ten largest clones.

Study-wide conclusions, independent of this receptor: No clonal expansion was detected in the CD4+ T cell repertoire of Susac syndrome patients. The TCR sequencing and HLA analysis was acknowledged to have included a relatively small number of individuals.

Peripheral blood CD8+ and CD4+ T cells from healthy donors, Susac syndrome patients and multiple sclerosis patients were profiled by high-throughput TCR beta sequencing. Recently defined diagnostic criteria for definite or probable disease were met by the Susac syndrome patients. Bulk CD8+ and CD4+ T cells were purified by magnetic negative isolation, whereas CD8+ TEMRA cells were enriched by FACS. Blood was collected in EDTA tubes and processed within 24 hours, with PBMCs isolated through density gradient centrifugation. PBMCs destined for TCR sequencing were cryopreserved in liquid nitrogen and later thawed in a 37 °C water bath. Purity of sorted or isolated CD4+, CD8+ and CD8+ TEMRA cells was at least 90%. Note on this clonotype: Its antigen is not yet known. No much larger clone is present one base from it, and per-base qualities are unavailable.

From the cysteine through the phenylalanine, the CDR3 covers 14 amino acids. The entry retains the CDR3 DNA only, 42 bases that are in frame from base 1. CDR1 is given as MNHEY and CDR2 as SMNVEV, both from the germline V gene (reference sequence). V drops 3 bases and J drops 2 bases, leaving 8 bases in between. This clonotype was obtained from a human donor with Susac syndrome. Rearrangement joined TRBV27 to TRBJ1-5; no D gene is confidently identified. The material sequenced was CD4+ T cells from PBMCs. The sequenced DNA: TGTGCCAGCAGTTTTGGGGTCGGCAATCAGCCCCAGCATTTT. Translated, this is CASSFGVGNQPQHF.